A selection of T cell receptor beta chains follows, all from one sample in a study of shared T cell receptors in the human thymus. This table comes from immunoSEQ multiplex PCR, and its TCRdb copy is limited to in-frame clones, with some not included. The sample lists over 450,000 clones, 75% to 80% occurring once. The same data also went into a second study, on human thymus T cells.

The sequenced material came from thymocytes. The source of these receptors is a boy under two years old with a congenital heart defect. Both conserved end residues are part of each CDR3. A D gene is named only where the DNA matches it firmly. Clone size is given for some rows only: seen once, a few or many times, or a class if the clone is expanded.

TRBJ2-7 | TRBD1 | . | TRBV5-4 | CASSFRGGVPYEQYF | TGTGCCAGCAGCTTCAGAGGGGGCGTCCCCTACGAGCAGTACTTC
TRBJ1-1 | . | . | TRBV20-1 | CSEPRGTEAFF | TGCAGTGAACCCCGGGGAACTGAAGCTTTCTTT
TRBJ1-4 | TRBD1 | . | TRBV5-4 | CASSPGTGGEKLFF | TGTGCCAGCAGCCCTGGGACAGGGGGTGAAAAACTGTTTTTT
TRBJ1-2 | TRBD1 | . | TRBV4-2 | CASSQGIGQGAIYGYTF | TGTGCCAGCAGCCAAGGGATAGGACAGGGGGCGATCTATGGCTACACCTTC
TRBJ2-7 | TRBD2 | . | TRBV9 | CASSSGHPSGSSYEQYF | TGTGCCAGCAGCTCCGGACATCCTAGCGGGAGTTCCTACGAGCAGTACTTC
TRBJ2-2 | . | . | TRBV5-1 | CASSLGPPGLIVATGELFF | TGCGCCAGCAGCTTGGGGCCCCCGGGACTCATCGTAGCCACCGGGGAGCTGTTTTTT
TRBJ2-7 | . | few | TRBV4-2 | CASSQPPSYEQYF | TGTGCCAGCAGCCAACCCCCCTCGTACGAGCAGTACTTC
TRBJ2-3 | TRBD1 | . | TRBV6-6 | CASGRDRSTDTQYF | TGTGCCAGCGGTAGGGACAGAAGCACAGATACGCAGTATTTT
TRBJ2-1 | . | . | TRBV4-3 | CASSQEGGVNEQFF | TGCGCCAGCAGCCAGGAAGGAGGAGTGAATGAGCAGTTCTTC
TRBJ2-3 | . | . | TRBV7-9 | CASRRGLATDTQYF | TGTGCCAGCAGACGCGGTCTAGCGACAGATACGCAGTATTTT
TRBJ2-1 | TRBD2 | . | TRBV5-1 | CASSPGLAGAWYNEQFF | TGCGCCAGCAGCCCGGGACTAGCGGGAGCGTGGTACAATGAGCAGTTCTTC
TRBJ2-3 | . | . | TRBV5-1 | CASSSYYERPTQYF | TGCGCCAGCAGCTCCTACTATGAGCGGCCCACGCAGTATTTT
TRBJ2-1 | . | . | TRBV20-1 | CSANNDNEQFF | TGCAGTGCGAACAACGACAATGAGCAGTTCTTC
TRBJ2-3 | . | . | TRBV28 | CASSFTSGTDTQYF | TGTGCCAGCAGTTTTACCTCAGGGACAGATACGCAGTATTTT
TRBJ2-1 | TRBD2 | . | TRBV7-9 | CAGFGLAGGRGVSYNEQFF | TGTGCCGGATTCGGACTAGCGGGAGGCCGAGGGGTGTCCTACAATGAGCAGTTCTTC
TRBJ1-4 | TRBD1 | . | TRBV27 | CASRRTGGVEKLFF | TGTGCCAGCAGACGGACAGGGGGGGTTGAAAAACTGTTTTTT
TRBJ1-1 | . | few | TRBV19 | CASTSPGTLNTEAFF | TGTGCCAGTACCTCACCAGGAACCCTGAACACTGAAGCTTTCTTT
TRBJ2-1 | TRBD2 | . | TRBV6-4 | CASSPGGGRPYNEQFF | TGTGCCAGCAGTCCCGGGGGCGGGAGGCCCTACAATGAGCAGTTCTTC
TRBJ2-7 | . | . | TRBV10-3 | CAISEGWDKAYEQYF | TGTGCCATCAGTGAGGGGTGGGACAAAGCCTACGAGCAGTACTTC
TRBJ2-2 | TRBD2 | . | TRBV5-4 | CASSYSGTNTGELFF | TGTGCCAGCAGCTACAGCGGGACGAACACCGGGGAGCTGTTTTTT
TRBJ2-5 | TRBD2 | . | TRBV5-1 | CASSLRPSGGQYQETQYF | TGCGCCAGCAGCTTGAGGCCTAGCGGGGGTCAGTACCAAGAGACCCAGTACTTC
TRBJ2-7 | . | . | TRBV27 | CASSHHAGSPHEQYF | TGTGCCAGCAGCCACCACGCCGGGAGCCCTCACGAGCAGTACTTC
TRBJ2-2 | TRBD2 | . | TRBV9 | CASSAGGLAGGQNTGELFF | TGTGCCAGCAGCGCCGGAGGGCTAGCGGGAGGACAGAACACCGGGGAGCTGTTTTTT
TRBJ1-2 | . | . | TRBV5-4 | CASTTVPGNYGYTF | TGTGCCAGCACTACCGTTCCGGGTAACTATGGCTACACCTTC
TRBJ2-5 | TRBD2 | . | TRBV18 | CASSRPEAQREAGRETQYF | TGTGCCAGCTCACGACCGGAGGCCCAGCGGGAGGCCGGGCGGGAGACCCAGTACTTC
TRBJ2-7 | . | . | TRBV2 | CASSGDGNYEQYF | TGTGCCAGCAGTGGAGACGGAAACTACGAGCAGTACTTC
TRBJ1-1 | . | . | TRBV5-1 | CASSLTGNTEAFF | TGCGCCAGCAGCTTGACTGGGAACACTGAAGCTTTCTTT
TRBJ2-7 | TRBD2 | . | TRBV6-5 | CASRTSGRTHEQYF | TGTGCCAGTCGGACTAGCGGGAGGACACACGAGCAGTACTTC
TRBJ2-3 | . | . | TRBV7-7 | CASSLLGGESSTDTQYF | TGTGCCAGCAGCTTACTCGGCGGGGAGTCTAGCACAGATACGCAGTATTTT
TRBJ1-3 | TRBD1 | . | TRBV6-1 | CASREGQGAWSGNTIYF | TGTGCCAGCAGGGAAGGACAGGGGGCTTGGTCTGGAAACACCATATATTTT
TRBJ1-4 | . | once | TRBV27 | CASSIQVPTSNEKLFF | TGTGCCAGCAGTATACAGGTCCCTACTTCGAATGAAAAACTGTTTTTT
TRBJ2-4 | . | . | TRBV19 | CVKRKNIQYF | TGTGTCAAGCGCAAAAACATTCAGTACTTC
TRBJ2-7 | TRBD2 | . | TRBV25-1 | CASSVSPGGLLSYEQYF | TGTGCCAGCAGTGTTTCCCCGGGAGGTCTCCTCTCCTACGAGCAGTACTTC
TRBJ2-5 | . | . | TRBV14 | CASSCKRTDEETQYF | TGTGCCAGCAGCTGCAAGCGGACCGATGAAGAGACCCAGTACTTC
TRBJ2-1 | TRBD1 | . | TRBV5-1 | CASSRSPGGVNEQFF | TGCGCCAGCAGCCGATCCCCAGGGGGAGTCAATGAGCAGTTCTTC
TRBJ1-3 | TRBD1 | few | TRBV5-1 | CASSLDGTGVPSGNTIYF | TGCGCCAGCAGCTTGGATGGGACAGGGGTACCGTCTGGAAACACCATATATTTT
TRBJ2-1 | TRBD1 | . | TRBV10-1 | CARWTGDVYNEQFF | TGCGCCAGATGGACAGGGGACGTCTACAATGAGCAGTTCTTC
TRBJ1-1 | TRBD1 | . | TRBV30 | CAWSVRGQGYTEAFF | TGTGCCTGGAGTGTACGGGGACAGGGATACACTGAAGCTTTCTTT
TRBJ2-5 | . | . | TRBV18 | CASSRDSETQYF | TGTGCCAGCTCGAGGGATTCAGAGACCCAGTACTTC
TRBJ2-7 | . | . | TRBV28 | CASRPGHTYEQYF | TGTGCCAGCAGACCGGGACACACATACGAGCAGTACTTC
TRBJ2-1 | TRBD2 | . | TRBV27 | CASSPRLAGESYNEQFF | TGTGCCAGCAGTCCCCGACTAGCGGGAGAATCCTACAATGAGCAGTTCTTC
TRBJ2-1 | TRBD2 | . | TRBV27 | CASSLSSSGRPYNEQFF | TGTGCCAGCAGTTTATCATCTAGCGGGAGGCCCTACAATGAGCAGTTCTTC
TRBJ2-7 | TRBD2 | . | TRBV6-5 | CASSHGLAGSYEQYF | TGTGCCAGCAGTCACGGACTAGCGGGGTCCTACGAGCAGTACTTC
TRBJ2-1 | TRBD2 | . | TRBV4-3 | CASSQVNGLASYNEQFF | TGCGCCAGCAGCCAAGTAAATGGACTAGCGTCCTACAATGAGCAGTTCTTC
TRBJ2-2 | TRBD1 | . | TRBV28 | CASKNRGNTGELFF | TGTGCCAGCAAAAACAGGGGGAACACCGGGGAGCTGTTTTTT
TRBJ2-7 | . | . | TRBV12-5 | CASGIRPRSAPPSEQYF | TGTGCTAGTGGTATCCGCCCCCGCAGTGCCCCTCCGTCCGAGCAGTACTTC
TRBJ2-1 | . | . | TRBV5-1 | CASSLGQNSYNEQFF | TGCGCCAGCAGCTTGGGGCAAAACTCCTACAATGAGCAGTTCTTC
TRBJ1-1 | . | . | TRBV5-1 | CASSLAAGDGTEAFF | TGCGCCAGCAGCTTGGCCGCGGGGGATGGCACTGAAGCTTTCTTT
TRBJ1-1 | TRBD1 | . | TRBV30 | CAWSEGDSTGTGGNTEAFF | TGTGCCTGGAGCGAGGGGGATTCAACCGGGACAGGGGGGAACACTGAAGCTTTCTTT
TRBJ1-2 | . | few | TRBV28 | CASSFQTLPYGYTF | TGTGCCAGCAGTTTTCAGACTCTCCCCTATGGCTACACCTTC
TRBJ2-1 | TRBD2 | . | TRBV5-1 | CASSSFGAGSHNEQFF | TGCGCCAGCAGCTCCTTTGGAGCGGGGTCCCACAATGAGCAGTTCTTC
TRBJ2-3 | TRBD2 | . | TRBV25-1 | CASSGTSGTSTDTQYF | TGTGCCAGCAGTGGAACTAGCGGTACTAGCACAGATACGCAGTATTTT
TRBJ1-1 | . | . | TRBV2 | CASRGGGDTEAFF | TGTGCCAGCAGGGGAGGGGGGGACACTGAAGCTTTCTTT
TRBJ1-3 | . | . | TRBV7-2 | CASSLLGRGNTIYF | TGTGCCAGCAGCTTATTGGGGCGAGGAAACACCATATATTTT
TRBJ1-1 | TRBD1 | . | TRBV4-1 | CASSQERGRTEAFF | TGCGCCAGCAGCCAAGAAAGGGGGCGGACTGAAGCTTTCTTT
TRBJ1-2 | . | . | TRBV6-1 | CASSEKSEDGYTF | TGTGCCAGCAGTGAAAAGTCCGAGGATGGCTACACCTTC
TRBJ2-7 | TRBD1 | once | TRBV28 | CASGPTGGFTEQYF | TGTGCCAGCGGACCGACAGGGGGTTTTACCGAGCAGTACTTC
TRBJ2-3 | TRBD2 | . | TRBV6-4 | CASSDGTRSGTDTQYF | TGTGCCAGCAGTGACGGGACTAGGTCTGGCACAGATACGCAGTATTTT